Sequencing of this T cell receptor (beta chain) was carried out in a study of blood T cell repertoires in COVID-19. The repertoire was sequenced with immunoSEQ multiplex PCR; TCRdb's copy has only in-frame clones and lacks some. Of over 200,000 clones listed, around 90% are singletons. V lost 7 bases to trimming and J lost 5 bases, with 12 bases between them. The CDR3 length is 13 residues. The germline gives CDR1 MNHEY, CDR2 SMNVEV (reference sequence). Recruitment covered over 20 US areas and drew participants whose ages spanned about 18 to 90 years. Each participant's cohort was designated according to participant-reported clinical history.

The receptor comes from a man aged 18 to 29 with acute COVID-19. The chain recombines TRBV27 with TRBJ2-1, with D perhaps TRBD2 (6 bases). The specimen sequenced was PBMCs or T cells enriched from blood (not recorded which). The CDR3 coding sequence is TGTGCCAGCACATTCGGGACTCACAATGAGCAGTTCTTC. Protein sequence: CASTFGTHNEQFF.